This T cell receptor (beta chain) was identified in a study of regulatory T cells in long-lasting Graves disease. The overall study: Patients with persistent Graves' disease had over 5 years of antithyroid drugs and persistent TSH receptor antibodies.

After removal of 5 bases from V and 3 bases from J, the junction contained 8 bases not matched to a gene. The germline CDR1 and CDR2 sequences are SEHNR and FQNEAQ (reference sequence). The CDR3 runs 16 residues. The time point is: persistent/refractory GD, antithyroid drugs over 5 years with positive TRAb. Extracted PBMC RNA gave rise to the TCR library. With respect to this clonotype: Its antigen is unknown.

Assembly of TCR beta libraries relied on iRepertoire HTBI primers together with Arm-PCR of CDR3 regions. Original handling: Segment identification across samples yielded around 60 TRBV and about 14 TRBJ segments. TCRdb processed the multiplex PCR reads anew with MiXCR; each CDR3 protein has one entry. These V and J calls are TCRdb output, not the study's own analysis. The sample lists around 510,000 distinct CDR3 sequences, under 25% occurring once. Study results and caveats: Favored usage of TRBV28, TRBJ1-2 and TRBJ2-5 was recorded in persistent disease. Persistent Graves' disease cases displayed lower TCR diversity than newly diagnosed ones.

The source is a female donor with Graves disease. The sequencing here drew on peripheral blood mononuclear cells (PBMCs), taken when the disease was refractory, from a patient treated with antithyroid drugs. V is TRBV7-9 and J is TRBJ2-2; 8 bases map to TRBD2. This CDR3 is CASSRTGTSYTGELFF. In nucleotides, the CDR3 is TGTGCCAGCAGCCGTACAGGGACTAGTTACACCGGGGAGCTGTTTTTT.